The 25 T cell receptor beta chains below were found in one sample sequenced in a study of CD8+CD57+ T cells in acquired aplastic anemia. TCR beta VDJ and CDR3 profiles were obtained from a genomic DNA template. TCRdb re-called the reads with MiXCR, one entry per CDR3 protein. Altogether some 410,000 distinct CDR3 sequences are present, 65% to 80% being singletons, with the ten largest covering approximately 3.9%. Sequencing was carried out using sorted CD4+, CD8+, or CD8+CD57+ T cells (not recorded which) from PBMCs. The receptor source for this set is a human donor in good health, serving as a control.

V gene TRBV7-9 combines with J gene TRBJ1-1; D remains ambiguous. Germline V CDR1 and CDR2: SEHNR, FQNEAQ (reference sequence). V lost 7 bases and J 7 bases, leaving 7 bases between the germline ends. This CDR3 spans 10 amino acids. The CDR3 sequence is CASTTNEAFF. The CDR3 region has the DNA TGTGCCAGCACAACTAATGAAGCTTTCTTT.

As to this clonotype: A junction end diverges from the germline sequence, so it may reflect a read error. The gene calls are TRBV20-1 and TRBJ1-6; no clear D gene. The CDR3 sequence is 12 residues long. The germline CDR1 and CDR2 sequences are DFQATT and SNEGSKA (reference sequence). The DNA for the CDR3 is TGCAGTGCCAGTACCGTGCATCGACCCATCCACTTT. This translates into CSASTVHRPIHF.

Many counts were recorded for this clonotype. This rearrangement joins TRBV7-9 to TRBJ2-5; D gene unclear. CDR3 length: 14 amino acids. CDR1 SEHNR and CDR2 FQNEAQ come from the germline V gene (reference sequence). V shed 7 bases and J shed 2 bases, with 14 bases lying between them. This CDR3 is CASTLVTAQETQYF. CDR3 DNA sequence: TGTGCCAGCACCTTGGTAACTGCACAAGAGACCCAGTACTTC.

The chain links TRBV19 to TRBJ1-6; D is undetermined. CDR1 and CDR2 from the germline V gene are LNHDA and SQIVND (reference sequence). This CDR3 comprises 13 residues. Trimming removed 9 bases at V and 10 bases at J, with 16 bases between. The CDR3 DNA reads TGTGCCAGCACCGGACCATTAGACTCACCCCTCCACTTT. Translating it yields CASTGPLDSPLHF.

V usage is TRBV20-1 and J usage is TRBJ1-1; D is undetermined. Trimming shortened V by 3 bases and J by 1 base, and 15 bases separated the two germline ends. Germline loops: CDR1 DFQATT, CDR2 SNEGSKA (reference sequence). CDR3 length: 15 residues. CDR3 protein: CSASPLAQTNTEAFF. The CDR3 coding sequence is TGCAGTGCTAGCCCCCTTGCACAGACGAACACTGAAGCTTTCTTT.

The chain is built from TRBV12-3 or TRBV12-4 and TRBJ2-7, with TRBD2 identical over 8 bases. CDR3 length equals 14 residues. The V gene end was trimmed by 5 bases and the J gene end by 3 bases; junction bases not matched to a gene: 6. CDR3 amino acids: CASSPSGLVYEQYF. The CDR3 DNA reads TGTGCCAGCAGTCCGTCGGGACTAGTCTACGAGCAGTACTTC.

The chain joins TRBV15 to TRBJ2-7; maybe TRBD2 (5 bases). V shed 5 bases and J shed 4 bases, with 15 bases lying between them. Germline V lookup: CDR1 LNHNV, CDR2 YYDKDF (reference sequence). The CDR3 length is 14 residues. CDR3 bases: TGTGCCACCAGCGAGGCCGGGATTCTATACGAGCAGTACTTC. Amino acids: CATSEAGILYEQYF.

The rearrangement joins TRBV20-1 to TRBJ2-7, with D unclear. From germline, CDR1 is DFQATT and CDR2 SNEGSKA (reference sequence). The CDR3 loop spans 14 amino acids. Trimming removed 4 bases at V and 0 bases at J, with 13 bases between. Here the CDR3 reads CSAITMASSYEQYF. DNA of the CDR3: TGCAGTGCTATAACCATGGCTAGCTCCTACGAGCAGTACTTC.

This clonotype was seen ten or more times. J is TRBJ1-5 and V is TRBV5-5; D call uncertain. The CDR3 spans 15 residues. Germline loops: CDR1 SGHKS, CDR2 YYEKEE (reference sequence). The V gene lost 1 base and the J gene lost 2 bases, with 10 bases spanning the gap. The CDR3 region has the DNA TGTGCCAGCAGCTTGCTGGGTAACGGCAATCAGCCCCAGCATTTT. Amino acids: CASSLLGNGNQPQHF.

For this clonotype: A read error may account for a junction end that differs from germline. The J gene is TRBJ1-2, the V gene TRBV7-9; TRBD1 aligns across 10 bases. CDR3 length: 14 residues. Germline V gives CDR1 SEHNR, CDR2 FQNEAQ (reference sequence). CDR3 region: CASSTGDRGYGYTF. The CDR3, as DNA: TGCGCCAGCAGCACCGGGGACAGGGGCTATGGCTACACCTTC. Based on the CDR3 plus reference TRBV7-9 and TRBJ1-2, the full variable domain is DTGVSQNPRHKITKRGQNVTFRCDPISEHNRLYWYRQTLGQGPEFLTYFQNEAQLEKSRLLSDRFSAERPKGSFSTLEIQRTEQGDSAMYLCASSTGDRGYGYTFGSGTRLTVV.

V and J are TRBV5-1 and TRBJ1-1, with no clear D. The germline V and J ends were trimmed by 4 bases and 4 bases, with 17 bases remaining between them. The germline gives CDR1 SGHRS, CDR2 YFSETQ. The CDR3 is 15 residues long. Written as DNA, the CDR3 is TGCGCCAGCAGCGTGGCGCCCATGTGCACCACTGAAGCTTTCTTT. It is translated as CASSVAPMCTTEAFF.

CDR3 residues: CASSATTGGVYVEYF. The CDR3 DNA reads as TGTGCCAGCAGCGCCACGACAGGGGGGGTCTACGTGGAGTACTTC. V is TRBV9 and J is TRBJ2-7; 9 bases agree with TRBD1. CDR3 length equals 15 residues. The V segment lost 3 bases and the J segment 11 bases; nucleotides outside the gene matches: 15. Germline V gene lookup returns CDR1 SGDLS and CDR2 YYNGEE.

This chain uses TRBV11-1 with TRBJ2-3; maybe TRBD1 (5 bases). Germline loops: CDR1 SGHAT, CDR2 FQDESV (reference sequence). The V end lost 0 bases, the J end lost 6 bases, and 7 bases lay between the germline ends. The CDR3 length is 13 residues. The CDR3 DNA sequence: TGTGCCAGCAGCTTAGCCCCAGGGGATACGCAGTATTTT. As protein: CASSLAPGDTQYF.

In this sample, this clonotype turned up a few times. This rearrangement joins TRBV7-2 to TRBJ2-1; no firm D call. Germline values: CDR1 SGHTA, CDR2 FQGNSA. V lost 4 bases and J lost 8, with 12 bases in between. CDR3 length equals 13 residues. The CDR3, as DNA: TGTGCCAGCAGCTATTATCGGGCCTATGAGCAGTTCTTC. It specifies CASSYYRAYEQFF.

CDR3 protein: CASSFLAGEKETQYF. The CDR3, as DNA: TGCGCCAGCAGCTTCCTAGCGGGGGAGAAAGAGACCCAGTACTTC. The chain employs TRBV5-1 and TRBJ2-5; 10 nucleotides line up with TRBD2. Losses at the gene ends were 2 bases for V and 3 bases for J; bases not matched to a gene: 4. Germline lookup yields CDR1 SGHRS and CDR2 YFSETQ. The CDR3 covers 15 residues.

Details on this clonotype: Sequence at one end of the junction differs from germline and may be a read error. This rearrangement joins TRBV9 to TRBJ1-5; 7 nucleotides agree with TRBD1. The germline V gene has CDR1 SGDLS and CDR2 YYNGEE. The CDR3 spans 13 residues. In DNA, the CDR3 is TGTGCCAGCAGTGCGACAGGGAACTATGGCTACAATTTT. Its translation is CASSATGNYGYNF.

This clonotype has a handful of counts. V usage is TRBV6-1 and J usage is TRBJ2-5; D unresolved. Trimming pared 5 bases from V and 4 bases from J, leaving 11 bases between. CDR3 length: 13 amino acids. Germline V gene lookup returns CDR1 MNHNS and CDR2 SASEGT. CDR3 protein: CASSPDLPETQYF. The CDR3 DNA reads as TGTGCCAGCAGTCCCGACCTACCAGAGACCCAGTACTTC.

Concerning this clonotype: A read error may account for a junction end that differs from germline. The V gene is TRBV5-5, the J gene TRBJ2-1; unclear D gene. Per germline, CDR1 SGHKS and CDR2 YYEKEE (reference sequence). The CDR3 runs 14 residues. CDR3 coding DNA: TGTGCCAGCAGCTTGTCGGGCCTCTACAATGAGCGGTTCTTC. This gives the protein CASSLSGLYNERFF.

In regard to this clonotype: The junction departs from germline at one end; a sequencing error may be responsible. This chain joins TRBV7-8 and TRBJ2-7; D ambiguous. Per the germline V gene, CDR1 is SGHVS and CDR2 is FQNEAQ. CDR3 size: 13 residues. The CDR3 coding sequence is TGTACCAGCAGCTCCAACCCCTCCTACGAGCAGTACTTC. It specifies CTSSSNPSYEQYF.

This clonotype has at least ten counts. The chain carries TRBV2 and TRBJ1-1; TRBD1 is a possible D gene (6 bases). The CDR3 consists of 13 residues. CDR1 and CDR2 (germline): SNHLY, FYNNEI. The ends were cut back, 4 bases at V and 1 base at J, with 7 bases in the middle. The CDR3 nucleotides are TGTGCCAGCAGTGCGGACAGGAACACTGAAGCTTTCTTT. Residues: CASSADRNTEAFF.

The sample holds one count of this clonotype. The chain is built from TRBV12-3 or TRBV12-4 and TRBJ2-5; no definite D call. Matching the DNA end better, TRBJ2-7 makes the J call doubtful. There are 15 residues in the CDR3. The CDR3 DNA reads as TGTGCCAGCAGCTCTTCCTCGGCGCGTTCCTACGAGCAGTACTTC. Translated, it gives CASSSSSARSYEQYF.

On this clonotype: A read error is possible here, since a much larger clone lies one base away. The chain links TRBV5-5 to TRBJ1-3; no clear D. V was clipped by 8 bases and J by 7 bases, with 19 bases between them. The germline CDR1 and CDR2 sequences are SGHKS and YYEKEE (reference sequence). The CDR3 totals 14 residues. The CDR3 region has the DNA TGTGCCAGAGGCCCGGACGGCAATTGGAACACCATATATTTT. This encodes CARGPDGNWNTIYF. Together with reference TRBV5-5 and TRBJ1-3, the CDR3 gives the full variable domain: DAGVTQSPTHLIKTRGQQVTLRCSPISGHKSVSWYQQVLGQGPQFIFQYYEKEERGRGNFPDRFSARQFPNYSSELNVNALLLGDSALYLCARGPDGNWNTIYFGEGSWLTVV.

Regarding this clonotype: The junction shows a germline mismatch at one end, possibly a read error. The gene calls are TRBV15 and TRBJ2-7; the match to TRBD1 covers 7 bases. The CDR3 sequence is 14 residues long. Germline CDR1 reads LNHNV; CDR2 reads YYDKDF (reference sequence). This CDR3 reads CAISTDRVGSEQYF. The CDR3 DNA reads as TGTGCCATCAGCACCGACAGGGTAGGAAGCGAGCAGTACTTC.

The chain employs TRBV12-3 or TRBV12-4 and TRBJ2-7; either TRBD1 or TRBD2 may fit D (5 bases each). The V end was cut by 7 bases, the J end by 5 bases, with 18 bases between. This CDR3 has 14 residues. DNA of the CDR3: TGTGCCAGCACTGGTGGGGGTTCCGTCGACGAGCAGTACTTC. Its protein product is CASTGGGSVDEQYF.

The J gene is TRBJ1-2, the V gene TRBV6-4, with D uncertain. V lost 10 bases and J 4 bases, leaving 13 bases between the germline ends. The CDR3 loop spans 12 amino acids. Germline lookup yields CDR1 MRHNA and CDR2 SNTAGT. This chain's CDR3 is CATRGSGYGYTF. CDR3 bases: TGTGCCACCCGGGGTTCGGGCTATGGCTACACCTTC.